This is a list of T cell receptor beta chains from one sample in a study of cytomegalovirus exposure and HLA in healthy donors. The protocol was immunoSEQ multiplex PCR, while the TCRdb copy is restricted to in-frame clones and leaves out a portion. The sample lists about 110,000 clones, roughly 95% seen once, with 0.67% in the top ten. The sample taken for sequencing was PBMCs. The receptors shown here come from a woman aged 18-29 years in good health and CMV-seronegative. The CDR3 runs from the conserved cysteine through the conserved F or W. The order of the fields is clone size, V gene, D gene, J gene, CDR3 DNA, CDR3 protein. A D gene is named only where the DNA matches it firmly. Size is omitted from some rows. Given values are once, few, many or a class for expanded clones.

-	TRBV25-1	TRBD2	TRBJ2-4	TGTGCCAGCAGTGAATCCCGGGGGGGTGGGAACATTCAGTACTTC	CASSESRGGGNIQYF
-	TRBV13	-	TRBJ2-3	TGTGCCAGCAGCCTCCCGAGACAGGGCACAGATACGCAGTATTTT	CASSLPRQGTDTQYF
-	TRBV15	TRBD1	TRBJ1-2	TGTGCCACCACCGTTAACCGGGACAGGAGCTTCTATGGCTACACCTTC	CATTVNRDRSFYGYTF
-	TRBV25-1	-	TRBJ1-1	TGTGCCAGCAGTGGAGGCCTCCAAGCTTTCTTT	CASSGGLQAFF
-	TRBV19	TRBD1	TRBJ1-2	TGTGCCAGTAGTGGGGACAGGGGTTTGGGCTACACCTTC	CASSGDRGLGYTF
-	TRBV28	TRBD1	TRBJ2-3	TGTGCCAGCAGACCACCGGGACAGGGGGCAGATACGCAGTATTTT	CASRPPGQGADTQYF
-	TRBV11-1	TRBD1	TRBJ2-7	TGTGCCAGCAGCTTAGTCGGACAGGGATCCTACGAGCAGTACTTC	CASSLVGQGSYEQYF
few	TRBV6-5	-	TRBJ2-2	TGTGCCAGCAGCCCTACCGTGGCGAACACCGGGGAGCTGTTTTTT	CASSPTVANTGELFF
-	TRBV18	TRBD1	TRBJ1-2	TGTGCCAGCTCACCAGATTCAATGCAGGGGGCGAATGGCTACACCTTC	CASSPDSMQGANGYTF
-	TRBV4-1	TRBD1	TRBJ1-6	TGCGCCAGCAGCCCTCCAGGACAGGAGATTAATTCACCCCTCCACTTT	CASSPPGQEINSPLHF
-	TRBV28	-	TRBJ2-3	TGTGCCAGCAGCAAAGAAGGGGGGGCCACAGATACGCAGTATTTT	CASSKEGGATDTQYF
-	TRBV19	-	TRBJ1-1	TGTGCCAGTAGACCCCTCGGGAGCCGCTGGAACACTGAAGCTTTCTTT	CASRPLGSRWNTEAFF
once	TRBV4-3	-	TRBJ1-1	TGCGCCAGCAGCCGACTATTGGACACTGAAGCTTTCTTT	CASSRLLDTEAFF
-	TRBV6-5	TRBD1	TRBJ1-5	TGTGCCAGCAGTTACTCGTGGACAGGGGGGCGGCAGCCCCAGCATTTT	CASSYSWTGGRQPQHF
-	TRBV27	-	TRBJ2-5	TGTGCCAGCAGTTTCGCGCTAGACCAAGAGACCCAGTACTTC	CASSFALDQETQYF
-	TRBV28	TRBD1	TRBJ2-2	TGTGCCAGCAGCTCCGGGACAGGGTACACCGGGGAGCTGTTTTTT	CASSSGTGYTGELFF
-	TRBV2	-	TRBJ1-2	TGTGCCAGCAGTGGTCAGAACTATGGCTACACCTTC	CASSGQNYGYTF
-	TRBV28	-	TRBJ1-2	TGTGCCAGCAGTTTCAGGGGCGGGCTCTATGGCTACACCTTC	CASSFRGGLYGYTF
-	TRBV30	-	TRBJ1-1	TGTGCCTGGAAGTTTAACAGGTACGAAGCTTTCTTT	CAWKFNRYEAFF
-	TRBV13	TRBD1	TRBJ1-2	TGTGCCAGCACCAAACCGGGACAGGGGTATGATGGCTACACCTTC	CASTKPGQGYDGYTF
-	TRBV4-1	-	TRBJ2-3	TGCGCCAGCAGCCAAGTTTTAGGGGGGGGCGGAGATACGCAGTATTTT	CASSQVLGGGGDTQYF
-	TRBV6-5	TRBD1	TRBJ1-6	TGTGCCAGCAGTTACCGGGGGCAGGGGGCTTCACCCCTCCACTTT	CASSYRGQGASPLHF
-	TRBV7-8	TRBD1	TRBJ1-5	TGTGCCAGCAGCCCCCCCCTGCCAGGGGGCTTTCAGCCCCAGCATTTT	CASSPPLPGGFQPQHF
-	TRBV6-6	TRBD1	TRBJ1-3	TGTGCCAGCAGAGAACAGGGGTTCTCTGGAAACACCATATATTTT	CASREQGFSGNTIYF
-	TRBV19	TRBD1	TRBJ2-7	TGTGCCAGTAGTGACAGGGCGGGCTACGAGCAGTACTTC	CASSDRAGYEQYF
-	TRBV5-1	TRBD2	TRBJ2-3	TGCGCCAGCAGCTTGGAGCCAGCGGGGGGCACAGATACGCAGTATTTT	CASSLEPAGGTDTQYF
-	TRBV2	TRBD2	TRBJ2-1	TGTGCCAGCAGCGGAGGACTAGCGGGGTACAATGAGCAGTTCTTC	CASSGGLAGYNEQFF
-	TRBV18	-	TRBJ1-3	TGTGCCAGCTCACCACAGGGGTCCCGAAACACCATATATTTT	CASSPQGSRNTIYF
once	TRBV4-2	-	TRBJ2-5	TGTGCCAGCAGCCAGGGCTTTTCTTGGGGGGAACAAGAGACCCAGTACTTC	CASSQGFSWGEQETQYF
-	TRBV25-1	-	TRBJ1-3	TGTGCCAGCAGTGCAGGCAAATTCGGAAACACCATATATTTT	CASSAGKFGNTIYF
-	TRBV19	-	TRBJ1-2	TGTGCCAGTAGTATCCTGTACAGGGTAGGTGGCTACACCTTC	CASSILYRVGGYTF
-	TRBV6-5	TRBD1	TRBJ2-7	TGTGCCAGCAGTTACCCGGGGACAGGTGGCTACGAGCAGTACTTC	CASSYPGTGGYEQYF
-	TRBV6-5	-	TRBJ1-5	TGTGCCAGCAGTTACTCCAGGGTGGGCAATCAGCCCCAGCATTTT	CASSYSRVGNQPQHF